These 21 T cell receptor beta chains originate from one sample sequenced in a study of shared clonotypes between healthy human individuals. Libraries were prepared by immunoSEQ multiplex PCR; TCRdb keeps only in-frame clonotypes and omits some of them. This table holds about 2 million clones, about 95% found once. In the naive CD8 group, cells lacked CD45RO and were positively selected for CCR7, so terminally differentiated effector memory CD45RA+ cells were left out. The specimen sequenced was naive CD8+ T cells sorted from blood. The receptor source for this set is a man aged 18 to 29 in good health.

This sequence joins TRBV4-1 and TRBJ2-1; a weak D match, TRBD1 (6 bases). V lost 4 bases to trimming and J lost 4 bases, with 17 bases between them. In germline, CDR1 is MGHRA, CDR2 YSYEKL. This CDR3 spans 16 amino acids. The CDR3: CASSPLWGLKYNEQFF. The CDR3 DNA is TGCGCCAGCAGCCCCCTCTGGGGGCTGAAGTACAATGAGCAGTTCTTC.

The V gene is TRBV5-1, the J gene TRBJ2-7, with a possible D match to TRBD1 (6 bases). CDR1 and CDR2 from the germline V gene are SGHRS and YFSETQ. The CDR3 sequence is 14 residues long. Trimming removed 2 bases at V and 5 bases at J, with 14 bases between. CDR3 residues: CASSLAGEGHEQYF. Written as DNA, the CDR3 is TGCGCCAGCAGCTTAGCAGGGGAAGGCCACGAGCAGTACTTC.

The chain joins TRBV4-1 to TRBJ1-2, with no clear D. V was trimmed by 3 bases and J by 2 bases, leaving 10 bases between them. The length of the CDR3 is 14 residues. CDR1 and CDR2 from the germline V gene are MGHRA and YSYEKL. CDR3 sequence (DNA): TGCGCCAGCAGCCAGATGGAGGAGAACTATGGCTACACCTTC. Translated: CASSQMEENYGYTF.

The rearrangement uses TRBV25-1 and TRBJ2-7; 8 bases fit TRBD2. From germline, CDR1 is MGHDK and CDR2 SYGVNS. V was clipped by 6 bases and J by 4 bases; unmatched bases: 17. The CDR3 has 17 residues. In nucleotides, the CDR3 is TGTGCCAGCAGCCTAGGTTTTTTCGGCGGGGGGCAGTACGAGCAGTACTTC. Encoded protein: CASSLGFFGGGQYEQYF.

Concerning this clone: This sample also contains other DNA sequences that code for the same CDR3. This chain joins TRBV27 and TRBJ1-6; 7 bases align to TRBD1. CDR3 length: 14 amino acids. In germline, CDR1 is MNHEY, CDR2 SMNVEV (reference sequence). V dropped 5 bases and J dropped 4; count of bases not matched to a gene: 2. CDR3 DNA: TGTGCCAGCAGTCCGGGACAGTATAATTCACCCCTCCACTTT. Translated, it gives CASSPGQYNSPLHF.

The chain couples TRBV23-1 to TRBJ1-5; a weak D match, TRBD1 (5 bases). Being an ORF, TRBV23-1 has a function that is uncertain. The CDR3 extends over 14 amino acids. V lost 4 bases to trimming and J lost 2 bases, with 9 bases between them. The CDR3 nucleotides read TGCGCCAGCAGTCTCAGGGAATGCAATCAGCCCCAGCATTTT. Amino acids: CASSLRECNQPQHF.

V is TRBV9 and J is TRBJ2-2; 8 bases agree with TRBD1. The germline CDR1 and CDR2 sequences are SGDLS and YYNGEE. The J segment lost 6 bases and the V segment lost 4 bases, leaving 14 bases of the junction unmatched. CDR3 length: 17 residues. CDR3 protein: CASSTPRAGGSPGELFF. In DNA form, the CDR3 reads TGTGCCAGCAGCACCCCACGGGCAGGGGGCAGCCCCGGGGAGCTGTTTTTT.

This clone appeared once. J is TRBJ2-7 and V is TRBV6-5; perhaps TRBD2 as D (5 bases). Germline V gene data show CDR1 as MNHEY and CDR2 as SVGAGI. Trimming pared 0 bases from V and 6 bases from J, leaving 15 bases between. This CDR3 spans 15 amino acids. The CDR3 loop reads CASSYSLEGFSEQYF. CDR3 nucleotides: TGTGCCAGCAGTTACTCTTTAGAGGGTTTTAGCGAGCAGTACTTC.

CDR3 in DNA: TGTGCCTGGGGGGTTAACGAGCAGTACTTC. Residues: CAWGVNEQYF. V gene TRBV30 combines with J gene TRBJ2-7; D unresolved. V was trimmed by 5 bases and J by 5 bases, leaving 7 bases between them. CDR1 GTSNPN and CDR2 SVGIG come from the germline V gene (reference sequence). This CDR3 is 10 amino acids long.

This rearrangement joins TRBV6-5 to TRBJ2-5; D ambiguous. This CDR3 is 11 amino acids long. V gave up 4 bases and J gave up 10 bases, with 10 bases separating them. Germline V gene data show CDR1 as MNHEY and CDR2 as SVGAGI. CDR3 amino acids: CASSSDGRQYF. The CDR3 nucleotides read TGTGCCAGCAGTTCGGACGGGCGCCAGTACTTC.

The chain uses TRBV30 and TRBJ2-3, with D possibly being TRBD1 (6 bases). Germline V gives CDR1 GTSNPN, CDR2 SVGIG (reference sequence). This CDR3 contains 14 residues. V lost 0 bases, J lost 6 bases, and 13 bases lay in between. CDR3 nucleotide sequence: TGTGCCTGGAGTGTCCCTTGGCAGGGGGATACGCAGTATTTT. Translated, it gives CAWSVPWQGDTQYF.

This clone was seen a handful of times. The V and J genes are TRBV2 and TRBJ1-1, with unresolved D. The CDR3 extends over 13 amino acids. Germline V gives CDR1 SNHLY, CDR2 FYNNEI. V was pared by 5 bases and J by 6 bases, with 13 bases between. The CDR3 DNA reads TGTGCCAGCAGTCTACAAAGAGTTTCTGAAGCTTTCTTT. Its translation is CASSLQRVSEAFF.

The genes are TRBV7-8 and TRBJ2-7; 10 bases match TRBD2. Germline V CDR1 and CDR2: SGHVS, FQNEAQ. The CDR3 extends over 17 amino acids. V was clipped by 2 bases and J by 2 bases; unmatched bases: 9. The CDR3 is CASSLSLAGDGTYEQYF. The CDR3 DNA is TGTGCCAGCAGCTTATCCCTAGCGGGAGATGGAACCTACGAGCAGTACTTC.

The chain carries TRBV7-8 and TRBJ1-1; maybe TRBD1 (5 bases). This CDR3 comprises 14 residues. Germline assignment: CDR1 SGHVS and CDR2 FQNEAQ. V lost 1 base and J 4 bases, leaving 10 bases between the germline ends. The DNA of the CDR3 is TGTGCCAGCAGCTTAGGGGGCGCGGCCACTGAAGCTTTCTTT. Translating gives CASSLGGAATEAFF.

The chain employs TRBV2 and TRBJ1-1; D is ambiguous. The CDR3 has 15 residues. Trimming pared 3 bases from V and 1 base from J, leaving 12 bases between. CDR1 and CDR2 from the germline V gene are SNHLY and FYNNEI. CDR3: CASSEQSASNTEAFF. DNA of the CDR3: TGTGCCAGCAGTGAGCAGTCAGCTTCGAACACTGAAGCTTTCTTT.

V is TRBV4-1 and J is TRBJ2-1, with 7 bases fitting TRBD2. The CDR3 is 15 amino acids. The J segment lost 0 bases and the V segment lost 4 bases, leaving 3 bases of the junction unmatched. CDR1 is MGHRA, CDR2 YSYEKL, per germline. This CDR3 is CASSLLADSYNEQFF. In DNA form, the CDR3 reads TGCGCCAGCAGCCTCCTAGCGGACTCCTACAATGAGCAGTTCTTC.

This sequence joins TRBV28 and TRBJ1-1; 8 bases are a match to TRBD1. The CDR3 is made up of 16 amino acids. Germline-derived CDR1 and CDR2 are MDHEN and SYDVKM. J gave up 0 bases and V 5 bases, and 8 bases lay outside the gene matches. The CDR3 reads CASSPTGEGMNTEAFF. The CDR3, as DNA: TGTGCCAGCAGTCCGACAGGGGAGGGCATGAACACTGAAGCTTTCTTT.

This chain links TRBV13 with TRBJ1-1; 7 positions agree with TRBD1. V lost 5 bases to trimming and J lost 5 bases; unmatched junction nucleotides: 8. CDR3 length equals 14 residues. Per the germline V gene, CDR1 is PRHDT and CDR2 is FYEKMQ (reference sequence). The CDR3 protein is CASSPQTGNTEAFF. The CDR3 DNA reads TGTGCCAGCAGCCCTCAGACAGGGAATACTGAAGCTTTCTTT. Filled out from reference TRBV13 and TRBJ1-1, the complete variable domain reads AAGVIQSPRHLIKEKRETATLKCYPIPRHDTVYWYQQGPGQDPQFLISFYEKMQSDKGSIPDRFSAQQFSDYHSELNMSSLELGDSALYFCASSPQTGNTEAFFGQGTRLTVV.

The chain has TRBV19 and TRBJ2-1, with a weak D call TRBD1 (5 bases). This CDR3 spans 15 amino acids. CDR1 is LNHDA and CDR2 is SQIVND in the germline V gene (reference sequence). Trimming took 4 bases from V and 2 from J, leaving 12 bases between them. In DNA form, the CDR3 reads TGTGCCAGTAGTACCGCCCCGACAGCCTACAATGAGCAGTTCTTC. This translates into CASSTAPTAYNEQFF.

CDR3 sequence: CASSFSGTARAQYF. Written as DNA, the CDR3 is TGTGCCAGCAGCTTCTCCGGGACTGCCAGGGCCCAGTACTTC. V usage is TRBV5-8 and J usage is TRBJ2-5, with D possibly being TRBD2 (6 bases). CDR1 SGHTS and CDR2 YDEGEE come from the germline V gene. V was clipped by 2 bases and J by 9 bases, with 17 bases between them. The CDR3 contains 14 residues.

This clone was observed once. The V and J genes are TRBV5-6 and TRBJ2-3; 12 bases line up with TRBD2. The CDR3 totals 14 residues. Unmatched junction bases numbered 6, after V lost 7 bases and J lost 6 bases. Germline V gene sequence: CDR1 SGHDT, CDR2 YYEEEE. CDR3: CASSGLAGLDTQYF. DNA of the CDR3: TGTGCCAGCTCCGGACTAGCGGGGTTGGATACGCAGTATTTT.